Below, 13 T cell receptor beta chains from the same sample are listed, as sequenced in a study of T-cell reconstitution after alpha-beta-depleted transplantation in children. A library of TCRbeta sequences, prepared with unique molecular identifiers, was generated. TCRdb reanalysed the PCR reads using MiXCR and keeps one entry per CDR3 protein. The sample contains over 70,000 distinct CDR3 sequences, approximately 8.4% of which appear only once. The source was PBMCs from the stem cell graft donor, collected from the stem cell graft. The receptors were sampled from a human donor who donated a stem cell graft to a child with congenital amegakaryocytic thrombocytopenia.

In this sample, this clonotype turned up a few times. J is TRBJ2-4 and V is TRBV7-9, with TRBD2 matching over 8 bases. The V and J ends lost 3 bases and 8 bases, in that order; junction bases with no gene match: 6. The CDR3 extends over 14 amino acids. Germline V gene data show CDR1 as SEHNR and CDR2 as FQNEAQ (reference sequence). CDR3 amino acids: CASSFSGTRDIQYF. The CDR3, as DNA: TGTGCCAGCAGCTTTTCCGGGACTAGAGACATTCAGTACTTC.

There are many counts of this clonotype. The V call is TRBV5-1, the J call TRBJ1-1; no clear D gene. The CDR3 runs to 13 residues. V lost 4 bases, J lost 3 bases, and 10 bases lay in between. Germline V gene sequence: CDR1 SGHRS, CDR2 YFSETQ. The CDR3 spells CASSGPFDTEAFF. The CDR3 DNA reads as TGCGCCAGCAGCGGGCCGTTTGACACTGAAGCTTTCTTT. The full variable domain, its missing parts supplied by reference TRBV5-1 and TRBJ1-1, is KAGVTQTPRYLIKTRGQQVTLSCSPISGHRSVSWYQQTPGQGLQFLFEYFSETQRNKGNFPGRFSGRQFSNSRSEMNVSTLELGDSALYLCASSGPFDTEAFFGQGTRLTVV.

This clonotype occurred many times. The chain links TRBV12-3 or TRBV12-4 to TRBJ1-1, with D perhaps TRBD1 (6 bases). Trimming removed 4 bases at V and 4 bases at J, with 13 bases between. This CDR3 contains 14 residues. As DNA, the CDR3 is TGTGCCAGCAGTTCCCAACAGGGAGCCACTGAAGCTTTCTTT. Its protein is CASSSQQGATEAFF.

This chain joins TRBV5-1 and TRBJ1-2, with TRBD1 as a possible D gene (6 bases). CDR1 and CDR2 (germline): SGHRS, YFSETQ. CDR3 length: 16 amino acids. V was trimmed by 4 bases and J by 4 bases, leaving 20 bases between them. CDR3 bases: TGCGCCAGCAGCCAGCAGACAGGTACAGGCTCCTATGGCTACACCTTC. This codes for CASSQQTGTGSYGYTF.

This chain connects TRBV7-2 to TRBJ1-1; the D gene is possibly TRBD1 (5 bases). V was clipped by 5 bases and J by 4 bases, with 11 bases between them. Germline-derived CDR1 and CDR2 are SGHTA and FQGNSA. The CDR3 is 13 amino acids. In nucleotides, the CDR3 is TGTGCCAGCAGCGAAGCTAGGGGCACTGAAGCTTTCTTT. Translated, it gives CASSEARGTEAFF.

Ten or more counts support this clonotype. The chain has TRBV7-9 and TRBJ1-2, with D tentatively TRBD1 (6 bases). Trimming removed 7 bases from V and 4 bases from J, with 16 bases in between. The V gene's germline CDR1 is SEHNR and CDR2 FQNEAQ (reference sequence). The CDR3 is made up of 14 amino acids. The CDR3 coding sequence is TGTGCCAGCAACGCAGGGACAACGGGCTATGGCTACACCTTC. Translating gives CASNAGTTGYGYTF. The variable domain in full, completed from reference TRBV7-9 and TRBJ1-2, reads DTGVSQNPRHKITKRGQNVTFRCDPISEHNRLYWYRQTLGQGPEFLTYFQNEAQLEKSRLLSDRFSAERPKGSFSTLEIQRTEQGDSAMYLCASNAGTTGYGYTFGSGTRLTVV.

This chain links TRBV7-6 with TRBJ1-3, with D possibly matching TRBD1 (5 bases). Trimming removed 4 bases at V and 1 base at J, with 8 bases between. Germline lookup yields CDR1 SGHVS and CDR2 FNYEAQ. This CDR3 has 14 residues. The CDR3 protein is CASSSGTSGNTIYF. The CDR3 DNA is TGTGCCAGCAGCTCCGGGACGTCTGGAAACACCATATATTTT.

This clonotype was picked up many times. J is TRBJ2-7 and V is TRBV5-6; D not resolved. Trimming stripped 4 bases from V and 0 bases from J, with 8 bases between. This CDR3 is built from 13 residues. CDR1 and CDR2 (germline): SGHDT, YYEEEE. The CDR3 DNA is TGTGCCAGCAGCCGGCCGGCCTCCTACGAGCAGTACTTC. Amino acids: CASSRPASYEQYF.

This clonotype was recorded at least ten times. The CDR3 reads CSVTGQGTDTQYF. The CDR3 bases are TGCAGCGTTACCGGACAGGGCACAGATACGCAGTATTTT. The chain employs TRBV29-1 and TRBJ2-3; TRBD1 matches 7 bases. This CDR3 is built from 13 residues. The V gene end was trimmed by 5 bases and the J gene end by 1 base; junction bases not matched to a gene: 3. Per germline, CDR1 SQVTM and CDR2 ANQGSEA.

Many counts were recorded for this clonotype. The chain carries TRBV3-1 and TRBJ2-7, with D possibly TRBD2 on 5 matching bases. The CDR3 runs 13 residues. V lost 4 bases to trimming and J lost 2 bases, with 9 bases between them. Per the germline V gene, CDR1 is LGHDT and CDR2 is YNNKEL (reference sequence). CDR3: CASSRGLAYEQYF. CDR3 nucleotide sequence: TGTGCCAGCAGCCGCGGACTGGCCTACGAGCAGTACTTC.

This clonotype was observed many times. A read error may account for a junction end that differs from germline. The V call is TRBV11-2, the J call TRBJ2-3; possibly TRBD2 for D (7 bases). This CDR3 spans 16 amino acids. Germline V lookup: CDR1 SGHAT, CDR2 FQNNGV. This CDR3 reads CASSLGLGEGADTQYF. The CDR3 coding sequence is TGTGCCAGCAGTTTAGGACTCGGGGAGGGGGCAGATACGCAGTATTTT.

This clonotype appeared many times. CDR3 sequence: CASSLVWAEETQYF. The CDR3 DNA sequence: TGTGCCAGCAGCTTGGTATGGGCTGAGGAGACCCAGTACTTC. The chain employs TRBV5-6 and TRBJ2-5; no clear D gene. This CDR3 has 14 residues. Germline V gene data show CDR1 as SGHDT and CDR2 as YYEEEE. Trimming removed 0 bases at V and 5 bases at J, with 11 bases between.

Note on this clonotype: With a much larger clone just one base away, this may be a read error. The CDR3 protein is CASSWAAGGTYYEQFF. CDR3 DNA: TGTGCCAGCAGCTGGGCAGCGGGAGGGACCTACTATGAGCAGTTCTTC. The rearrangement joins TRBV11-2 to TRBJ2-1; 10 bases agree with TRBD2. This CDR3 comprises 16 residues. CDR1 and CDR2 from the germline V gene are SGHAT and FQNNGV.